This T cell receptor (beta chain) originates from a study of T cells in localized non-small cell lung cancer (dated by TCRdb to 2020 to 2021). Regarding the study in general: The study examined T cell repertoires in a few hundred patients with early-stage NSCLC and compared tumors with uninvolved tumor-adjacent lungs. All 240 or so NSCLC patients in the cohort were treatment-naive and had localized lung tumors that were resected. Of the NSCLC patients, around 130 were male and roughly 100 were female, and the mean age was about 69 years. Study-level results and caveats: Uninvolved tumor-adjacent lung showed the highest T cell clonality, higher than tumor, which suggests more focused antigenic responses in the uninvolved tumor-adjacent lung. Higher blood T cell density associated with longer overall survival, while higher adjacent-lung clonality associated with shorter survival. Of the top 100 tumor clones, a median of roughly 53 were detected in paired uninvolved adjacent lung; approximately 28 were also among that lung's top 100. Multi-region tumor sequencing was not performed, so intratumor heterogeneity could not be excluded. Since the design was exploratory, TCR variables were selected using unadjusted p-values with no false-discovery rate correction.

The germline V gene encodes CDR1 ENHRY and CDR2 SYGVKD. The CDR3 covers 17 residues, taking in both the cysteine and the phenylalanine. This entry keeps only the CDR3 DNA: 51 bases, framed from base 1. Cut back by 2 bases and 0 bases, the V and J ends lie 14 bases apart. As for this clone: Its antigen remains undetermined. No qualities accompany the bases; no much larger clone lies one base away.

The immunoSEQ Assay was used to sequence TCR beta CDR3 regions from DNA. Regarding the original processing steps: T cell density was computed as TCR beta template counts normalized to usable DNA estimated by amplifying housekeeping genes. Richness was estimated using the preseqR package, with extrapolation to 400,000 templates for PBMC samples and to 120,000 templates for tissue samples. Clonality was calculated as one minus Pielou's evenness. To identify tissue-enriched TCRs, differential abundance testing was run on productive amino-acid clonotypes with a minimum total count of 5 and an alpha of 0.1. The Jaccard Index and the Morisita Overlap Index were used to measure how much the repertoires overlapped between compartments. GLIPH grouped TCR beta CDR3s together with public tetramer-defined viral CDR3s, and a viral motif had to include at least three viral sequences and show V-gene enrichment. The immuneACCESS repertoire file appears here via TCRdb, limited to in-frame rearrangements. These files lack a portion of the clones; in checked studies, under half of the deficit traces to unresolved V genes, and the cause of the others is not known. V and J calls and clone size follow that table, whereas D and trimming were derived from the DNA. The sample table shows 1,500 to 2,000 clones, and approximately 25% are seen once. 15% of the sample is held by the ten biggest clonotypes.

At diagnosis, peripheral blood, uninvolved tumor-adjacent lung and tumor were collected and stored as a combination of fresh-frozen and FFPE material. The chain links TRBV10-3 with TRBJ1-5; no D gene can be assigned with confidence. This TCR was sampled from a female donor older than 55 with stage I lung adenocarcinoma. Material: lung tumor tissue, obtained before any cancer treatment. The nucleotide sequence reads as follows: TGTGCCATCAGTGAGATAGGCGGCGGGTATAGCAATCAGCCCCAGCATTTT. It is translated as CAISEIGGGYSNQPQHF.